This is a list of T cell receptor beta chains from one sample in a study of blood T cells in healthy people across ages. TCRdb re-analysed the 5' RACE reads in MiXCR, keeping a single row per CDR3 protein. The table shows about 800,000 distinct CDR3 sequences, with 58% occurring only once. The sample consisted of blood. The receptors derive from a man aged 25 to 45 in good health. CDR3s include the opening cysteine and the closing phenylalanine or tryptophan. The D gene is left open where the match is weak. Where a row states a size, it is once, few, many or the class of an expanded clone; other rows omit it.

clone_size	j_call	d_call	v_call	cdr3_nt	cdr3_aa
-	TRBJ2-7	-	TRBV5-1	TGCGCCAGCAGCTTGAATCCGGGTTCTTACGAGCAGTACTTC	CASSLNPGSYEQYF
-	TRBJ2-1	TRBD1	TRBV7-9	TGTGCCAGCAGCATCCGGACAGGGGTACCCAGTGAGCAGTTCTTC	CASSIRTGVPSEQFF
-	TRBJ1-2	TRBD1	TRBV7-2	TGTGCCAGCAGCTTAGCCGGACAGGGGCCTGGTTGCACCTTC	CASSLAGQGPGCTF
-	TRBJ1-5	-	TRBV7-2	TGTGCCAGCAGCTCCGGTGACTCAGGGTTTAATCAGCCCCAGCATTTT	CASSSGDSGFNQPQHF
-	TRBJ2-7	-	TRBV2	TGTGCCAGCAGGCGCGCCTACGAGCAGTACTTC	CASRRAYEQYF
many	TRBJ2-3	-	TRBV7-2	TGTGCCAGCAGCTTAGTAAGCGACACAGATACGCAGTATTTT	CASSLVSDTDTQYF
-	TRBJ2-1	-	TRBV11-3	TGTGCCAGCAGCGCGACGGGAACAGGGTGGGATGAGCAGTTCTTC	CASSATGTGWDEQFF
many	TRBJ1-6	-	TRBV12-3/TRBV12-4	TGTGCCAGCAGTTTAGTGGGAGGCGCCTATAATTCACCCCTCCACTTT	CASSLVGGAYNSPLHF
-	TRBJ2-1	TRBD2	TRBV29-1	TGCAGCGCAGAGCGGGAGCGACCCAATGAGCAGTTCTTC	CSAERERPNEQFF
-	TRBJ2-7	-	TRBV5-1	TGCGCCAGCAGCCCAGCTCTAGACGTATACGAGCAGTACTTC	CASSPALDVYEQYF
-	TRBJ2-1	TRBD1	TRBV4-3	TGCGCCAGCAGCCCGGACAGGGTGAAGGCAAATGAGCAGTTCTTC	CASSPDRVKANEQFF
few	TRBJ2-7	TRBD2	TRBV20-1	TGCAGTGCTCCTAGCGGGGCCCCTTACGAGCAGTACTTC	CSAPSGAPYEQYF
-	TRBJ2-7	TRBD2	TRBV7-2	TGTGCCAGCAGCCTCGGGGTAGCGGGAGAGGGCGACGAGCAGTACTTC	CASSLGVAGEGDEQYF
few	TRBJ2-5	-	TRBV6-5	TGTGCCAGCAGTTTAACGACTATCCAAGAGACCCAGTACTTC	CASSLTTIQETQYF
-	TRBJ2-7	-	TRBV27	TGTGCCAGCACCGGGGACGGCAACGAGCAGTACTTC	CASTGDGNEQYF
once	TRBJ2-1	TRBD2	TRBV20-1	TGCAGTGCGCCCCCACTAGCGGGAGTAAGAGATGAGCAGTTCTTC	CSAPPLAGVRDEQFF
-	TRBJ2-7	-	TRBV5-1	TGCGCCAGCAGCTTGGAGGTAGGGGGAGAGCAGTACTTC	CASSLEVGGEQYF
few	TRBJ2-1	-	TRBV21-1	TGTGCCAGCAGCAGCCTAAGCGGGAGGTGGGATGAGCAGTTCTTC	CASSSLSGRWDEQFF
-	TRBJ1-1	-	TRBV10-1	TGCGCCAGCAGTCAATCCGGGGCACAGGGTACGGCTTTCTTT	CASSQSGAQGTAFF
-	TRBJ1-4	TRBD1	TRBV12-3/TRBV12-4	TGTGCCAGCAGTCGAACCGGGACAGATAATGAAAAACTGTTTTTT	CASSRTGTDNEKLFF
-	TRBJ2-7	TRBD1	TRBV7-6	TGTGCCAGCAGCTACCGTCCGACAGGGACCTACGAGCAGTACTTC	CASSYRPTGTYEQYF
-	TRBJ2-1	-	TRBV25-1	TGTGCCAGCAGTGACTTAGGGGGCGGGGGATACAATGAGCAGTTCTTC	CASSDLGGGGYNEQFF
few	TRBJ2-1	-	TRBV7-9	TGTGCCAGCAGCTTAGTGGGGTCTGCCAATGAGCAGTTCTTC	CASSLVGSANEQFF
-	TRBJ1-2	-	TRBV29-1	TGCAGCGTTGAACTGGCAGGGGTGCGGGGCTACACCTTC	CSVELAGVRGYTF
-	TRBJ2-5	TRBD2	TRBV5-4	TGTGCCAGCAGCTTGGGAGCGGGAGCGGGTCGAGAGACCCAGTACTTC	CASSLGAGAGRETQYF
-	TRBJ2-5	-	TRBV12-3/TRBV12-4	TGTGCCAGCAGTCAGGGGGGAAAGACCCAGTACTTC	CASSQGGKTQYF
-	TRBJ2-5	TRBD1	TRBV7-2	TGTGCCAGCAGCTTAGCCCAGGACAGGGGACAGACCCAGTACTTC	CASSLAQDRGQTQYF
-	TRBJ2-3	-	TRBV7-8	TGTGCCAGCAGTCTAGCGCGGGGCCCTAGGGCAGATACGCAGTATTTT	CASSLARGPRADTQYF
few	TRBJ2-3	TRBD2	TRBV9	TGTGCCAGCAGCCCCTTGACTAGCGGGAGCGGAGATACGCAGTATTTT	CASSPLTSGSGDTQYF
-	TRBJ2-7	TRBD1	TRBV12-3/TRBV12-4	TGTGCCAGCAGACCTGACAGGGCGCACGAGCAGTACTTC	CASRPDRAHEQYF
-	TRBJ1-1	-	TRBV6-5	TGTGCCAGCAGCCTAACCGGGTGGAAGAACACTGAAGCTTTCTTT	CASSLTGWKNTEAFF
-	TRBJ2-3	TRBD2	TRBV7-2	TGTGCCAGCAGCTTAGGCCTCAGCGGGGGGGCAGGAGATACGCAGTATTTT	CASSLGLSGGAGDTQYF
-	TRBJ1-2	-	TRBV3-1	TGTGCCAGCAGCCAATCGACAGAGGAAGGCTACACCTTC	CASSQSTEEGYTF
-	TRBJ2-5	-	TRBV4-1	TGCGCCAGCAGCCAAGATCAGGGAGAAGAGACCCAGTACTTC	CASSQDQGEETQYF
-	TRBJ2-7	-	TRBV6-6	TGTGCCAGCAGTGCTGAGGGATACGAGCAGTACTTC	CASSAEGYEQYF
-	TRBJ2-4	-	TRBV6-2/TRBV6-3	TGTGCCAGCAGTTACGGGGGGGCGGGTAATGGAAACATTCAGTACTTC	CASSYGGAGNGNIQYF
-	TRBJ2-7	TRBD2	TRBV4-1	TGCGCCAGCAGCCATCGCGCTAGCGGGACCTACGAGCAGTACTTC	CASSHRASGTYEQYF
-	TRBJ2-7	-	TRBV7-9	TGTGCCAGCAGCTCCACCCAGGGTCTCTACGAGCAGTACTTC	CASSSTQGLYEQYF
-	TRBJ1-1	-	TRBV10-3	TGTGCCACCACTTGGGCCTTAACCGGGACGGCGAACACTGAAGCTTTCTTT	CATTWALTGTANTEAFF
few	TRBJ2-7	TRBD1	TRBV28	TGTGCCAGCAGTTTATTTCTCGACAGGGGGTACGAGCAGTACTTC	CASSLFLDRGYEQYF
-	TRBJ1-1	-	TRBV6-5	TGTGCCAGCAGTTACGCCTATAGCCTGGACACTGAAGCTTTCTTT	CASSYAYSLDTEAFF
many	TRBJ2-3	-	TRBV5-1	TGCGCCAGCAGCTTGAGCCTGGACGCAGATACGCAGTATTTT	CASSLSLDADTQYF
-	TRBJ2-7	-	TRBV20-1	TGCAGTGCTAGAGAAGCGGCAGTTCGAAACGAGCAGTACTTC	CSAREAAVRNEQYF
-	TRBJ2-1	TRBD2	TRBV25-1	TGTGCCAGCAGTGAACCCCTAGCGGGGGACAATGAGCAGTTCTTC	CASSEPLAGDNEQFF